A single sample is the source of the 3 T cell receptor beta chains below, sequenced in a study of PD-1 blockade in mismatch repair-deficient tumors. The repertoire was sequenced with immunoSEQ multiplex PCR; TCRdb's copy has only in-frame clones and lacks some. There are 25,000 to 30,000 clones in the sample; about 81% occur only once, and more than 2.5% lies in the top ten. Sequenced here: PBMCs, sampled before pembrolizumab treatment. The receptors were gathered from an adult with mismatch repair-deficient cancer.

The chain carries TRBV11-2 and TRBJ2-7; D might be TRBD2 (6 bases). Between the trimmed V and J ends, which lost 5 bases and 5 bases, there was a span of 19 bases. The germline V gene has CDR1 SGHAT and CDR2 FQNNGV. The CDR3 has 15 amino acids. The CDR3 spells CASSVTGTSANEQYF. CDR3 coding DNA: TGTGCCAGCAGCGTTACCGGGACTTCAGCAAACGAGCAGTACTTC.

The chain joins TRBV6-1 to TRBJ1-1, with D unresolved. The germline V and J ends were trimmed by 7 bases and 5 bases, with 8 bases remaining between them. The germline V gene encodes CDR1 MNHNS and CDR2 SASEGT. This CDR3 contains 11 residues. CDR3 protein: CASMQTTEAFF. CDR3 bases: TGTGCCAGCATGCAGACTACTGAAGCTTTCTTT.

This chain joins TRBV7-8 and TRBJ2-3; 7 bases are a match to TRBD2. The CDR3 sequence is 14 residues long. After removal of 6 bases from V and 5 bases from J, the junction contained 8 bases not matched to a gene. The V gene's germline CDR1 is SGHVS and CDR2 FQNEAQ. As DNA, the CDR3 is TGTGCCAGCAGAAAAAACGGGGGGAAAGATACGCAGTATTTT. It specifies CASRKNGGKDTQYF. The entire variable domain, with the rest obtained from reference TRBV7-8 and TRBJ2-3, is as follows: GAGVSQSPRYKVAKRGQDVALRCDPISGHVSLFWYQQALGQGPEFLTYFQNEAQLDKSGLPSDRFFAERPEGSVSTLKIQRTQQEDSAVYLCASRKNGGKDTQYFGPGTRLTVL.